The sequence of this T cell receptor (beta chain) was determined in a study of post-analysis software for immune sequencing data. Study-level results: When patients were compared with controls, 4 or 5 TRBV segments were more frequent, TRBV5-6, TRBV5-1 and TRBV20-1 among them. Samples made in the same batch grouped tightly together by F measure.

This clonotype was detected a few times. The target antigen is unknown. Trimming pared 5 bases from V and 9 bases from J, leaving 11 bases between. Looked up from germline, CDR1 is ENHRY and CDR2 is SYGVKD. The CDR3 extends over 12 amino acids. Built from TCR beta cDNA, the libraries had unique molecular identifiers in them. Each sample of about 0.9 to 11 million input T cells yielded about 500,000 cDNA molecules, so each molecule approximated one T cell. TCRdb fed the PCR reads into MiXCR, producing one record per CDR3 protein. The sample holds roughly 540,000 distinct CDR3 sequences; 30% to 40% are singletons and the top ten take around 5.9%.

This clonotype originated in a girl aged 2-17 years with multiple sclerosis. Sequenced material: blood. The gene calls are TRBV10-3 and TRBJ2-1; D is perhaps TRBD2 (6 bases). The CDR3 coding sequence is TGTGCCATCAGTTCCGCCGGGAGTGAGCAGTTCTTC. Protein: CAISSAGSEQFF.